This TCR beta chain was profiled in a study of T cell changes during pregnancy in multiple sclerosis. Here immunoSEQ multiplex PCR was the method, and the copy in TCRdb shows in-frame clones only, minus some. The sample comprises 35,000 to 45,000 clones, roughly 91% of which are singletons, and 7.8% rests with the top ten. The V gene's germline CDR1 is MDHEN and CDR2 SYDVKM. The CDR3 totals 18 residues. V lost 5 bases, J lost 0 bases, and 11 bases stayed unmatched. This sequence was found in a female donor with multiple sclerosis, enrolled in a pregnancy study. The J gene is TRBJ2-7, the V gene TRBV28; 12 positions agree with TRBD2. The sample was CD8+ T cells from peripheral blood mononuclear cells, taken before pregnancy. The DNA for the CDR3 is TGTGCCAGCAGTCTAGCGGGAGGGCTTCTCTTCAGCTCCTACGAGCAGTACTTC. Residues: CASSLAGGLLFSSYEQYF.